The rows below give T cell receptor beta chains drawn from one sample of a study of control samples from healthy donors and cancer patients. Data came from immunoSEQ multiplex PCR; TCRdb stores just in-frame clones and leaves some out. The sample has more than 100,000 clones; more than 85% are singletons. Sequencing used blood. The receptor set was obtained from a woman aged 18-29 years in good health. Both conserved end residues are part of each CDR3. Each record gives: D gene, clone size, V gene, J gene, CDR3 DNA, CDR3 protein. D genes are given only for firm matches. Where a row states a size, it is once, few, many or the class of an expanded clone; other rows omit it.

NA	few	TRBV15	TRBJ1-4	TGTGCCACCAGCAGGGCAACTAATGAAAAACTGTTTTTT	CATSRATNEKLFF
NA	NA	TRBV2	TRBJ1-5	TGTGCCAGCAGTGAAAGCGCAGGGTTGGGCCAGCCCCAGCATTTT	CASSESAGLGQPQHF
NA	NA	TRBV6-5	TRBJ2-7	TGTGCCAGCAGTCTACGGTTCAGCTCCTACGAGCAGTACTTC	CASSLRFSSYEQYF
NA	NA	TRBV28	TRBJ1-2	TGTGCCAGCAGTTATGGAAACTATGGCTACACCTTC	CASSYGNYGYTF
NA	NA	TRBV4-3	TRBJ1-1	TGCGCCAGCAGCCTCCAGGGGATGGACACTGAAGCTTTCTTT	CASSLQGMDTEAFF
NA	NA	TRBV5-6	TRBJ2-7	TGTGCCAGCAGCCGCTTCGAACTACCCCCCTACGAGCAGTACTTC	CASSRFELPPYEQYF
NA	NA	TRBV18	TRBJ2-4	TGTGCCAGCTCACCAGGGGAGACAGATAGAAACATTCAGTACTTC	CASSPGETDRNIQYF
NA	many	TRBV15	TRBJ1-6	TGTGCCACCAGCAGAGGGATCTATAATTCACCCCTCCACTTT	CATSRGIYNSPLHF
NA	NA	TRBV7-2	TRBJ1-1	TGTGCCAGCAGCTTAACGGAGGTAAACACTGAAGCTTTCTTT	CASSLTEVNTEAFF
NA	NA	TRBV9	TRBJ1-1	TGTGCCAGCAGCGTAGTGTTGGGGCCTGGCACTGAAGCTTTCTTT	CASSVVLGPGTEAFF
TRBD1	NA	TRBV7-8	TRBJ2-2	TGTGCCAGCAGCTACCAGACAGGGGTGGCCGGGGAGCTGTTTTTT	CASSYQTGVAGELFF
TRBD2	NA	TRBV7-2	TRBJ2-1	TGTGCCAGCAGCTTAGGGGGACTAGCGGGAGCGGGAGGTCAGTTCTTC	CASSLGGLAGAGGQFF
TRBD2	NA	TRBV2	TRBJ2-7	TGTGCCAGCAGTGAATTAGCGGGGGGAATTGGGCAGTACTTC	CASSELAGGIGQYF
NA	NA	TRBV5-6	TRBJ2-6	TGTGCCAGCAGCTCGCCTGGGGCCAACGTCCTGACTTTC	CASSSPGANVLTF
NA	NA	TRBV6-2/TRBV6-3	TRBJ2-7	TGTGCCAGCAGTTACAATCACGACGAGCAGTACTTC	CASSYNHDEQYF
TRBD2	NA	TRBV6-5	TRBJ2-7	TGTGCCAGCAGCCGGGAGGGAGGCTCCTACGAGCAGTACTTC	CASSREGGSYEQYF
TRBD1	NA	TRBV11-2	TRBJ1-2	TGTGCCAGCAGCTACGGGACAGATCAGTATGGCTACACCTTC	CASSYGTDQYGYTF
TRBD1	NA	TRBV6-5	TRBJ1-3	TGTGCCAGCAGTTACGGAGGGGGCGCGGTGGACACCATATATTTT	CASSYGGGAVDTIYF
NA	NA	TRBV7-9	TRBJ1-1	TGTGCCAGCAGCCCCCACGGCACTGAAGCTTTCTTT	CASSPHGTEAFF
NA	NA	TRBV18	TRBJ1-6	TGTGCCAGCTCAACAATCGGTCCCAATTCACCCCTCCACTTT	CASSTIGPNSPLHF
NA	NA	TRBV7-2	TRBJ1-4	TGTGCCAGCAGCTTAGGACAGGTTTATAATGAAAAACTGTTTTTT	CASSLGQVYNEKLFF
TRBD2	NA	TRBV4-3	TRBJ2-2	TGCGCCAGCCACCCCACCGGGACTAGTAACGGCGGGGAGCTGTTTTTT	CASHPTGTSNGGELFF
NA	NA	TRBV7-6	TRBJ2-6	TGTGCCAGCAGCTTTGCCCGCACGGGGGCCAACGTCCTGACTTTC	CASSFARTGANVLTF
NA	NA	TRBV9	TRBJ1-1	TGTGCCAGCAGCGTAACCGGAGCGATGAACACTGAAGCTTTCTTT	CASSVTGAMNTEAFF
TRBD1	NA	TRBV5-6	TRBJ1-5	TGTGCCAGCAGCGGGACAGGGATTGATCAGCCCCAGCATTTT	CASSGTGIDQPQHF
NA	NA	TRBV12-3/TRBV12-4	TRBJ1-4	TGTGCCAGCAGTTTTGGCGGTAGGGGGGAACTGTTTTTT	CASSFGGRGELFF
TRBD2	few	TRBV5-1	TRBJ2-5	TGCGCCAGCAGCTCCCCCCTAGCGGGAGGGGTCCCCCGCAGAGAGACCCAGTACTTC	CASSSPLAGGVPRRETQYF
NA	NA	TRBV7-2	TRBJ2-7	TGTGCCAGCAGCTTAGGGCTAGTTCCCTACGAGCAGTACTTC	CASSLGLVPYEQYF
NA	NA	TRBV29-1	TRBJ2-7	TGCAGCGTTGGACAGGTGAACTACGAGCAGTACTTC	CSVGQVNYEQYF
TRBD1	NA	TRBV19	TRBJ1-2	TGTGCCAGTAGTACTGGGACAGGGAAAGACTATGGCTACACCTTC	CASSTGTGKDYGYTF
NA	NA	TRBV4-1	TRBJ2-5	TGCGCCAGCAGCCAAGATTCAGAGCGCCTGTACCAAGAGACCCAGTACTTC	CASSQDSERLYQETQYF
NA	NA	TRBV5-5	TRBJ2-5	TGTGCCAGCAGCTTGGTAGCAGGGCAGCAAGAGACCCAGTACTTC	CASSLVAGQQETQYF
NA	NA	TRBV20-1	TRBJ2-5	TGCAGTGCTAGTAGCCGAGTTCGGGGAGAGACCCAGTACTTC	CSASSRVRGETQYF
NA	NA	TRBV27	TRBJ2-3	TGTGCCAGCAGTTCCCCGGCTAGCACAGATACGCAGTATTTT	CASSSPASTDTQYF
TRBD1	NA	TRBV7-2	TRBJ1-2	TGTGCCAGCAGCTTAAAAGCTCAGGGGGTGGTCTATGGCTACACCTTC	CASSLKAQGVVYGYTF
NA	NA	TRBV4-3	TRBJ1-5	TGCGCCAGCAGCCAAGACGGCAATCAGCCCCAGCATTTT	CASSQDGNQPQHF